Listed here is a single T cell receptor beta chain. Its antigen is undetermined. Deletions cut 0 bases from V and 4 bases from J, with 19 bases between. The germline V gene has CDR1 GTSNPN and CDR2 SVGIG (reference sequence). The CDR3 extends over 17 amino acids. TCRdb's table, derived via immunoSEQ multiplex PCR, lists solely in-frame clones and lacks some. This sample has 200,000 to 300,000 clones; approximately 86% occur once, and the top ten carry 1.2%. The data were taken from a study of cytomegalovirus exposure and HLA in healthy donors. Study-wide results and caveats: Many donors shared some public TCRs, even though most TCR sequences were rare.

This receptor was identified in a woman in her thirties in good health and CMV-seropositive. Sequencing input: PBMCs. This sequence joins TRBV30 and TRBJ1-3; D perhaps matches TRBD1 (6 bases). The CDR3 region is CAWSVHLGHLGGNTIYF. The CDR3 coding sequence is TGTGCCTGGAGTGTACATTTGGGACATCTTGGGGGAAACACCATATATTTT. Supplemented by reference TRBV30 and TRBJ1-3, the full variable domain reads SQTIHQWPATLVQPVGSPLSLECTVEGTSNPNLYWYRQAAGRGLQLLFYSVGIGQISSEVPQNLSASRPQDRQFILSSKKLLLSDSGFYLCAWSVHLGHLGGNTIYFGEGSWLTVV.